Sequencing of this T cell receptor (beta chain) was carried out in a study of shared clonotypes between healthy human individuals. In germline, CDR1 is SGHVS, CDR2 FQNEAQ. V was clipped by 6 bases and J by 7 bases; unmatched bases: 7. The CDR3 spans 15 residues. Repertoires were generated with immunoSEQ multiplex PCR, while TCRdb's copy carries only in-frame clones and drops some. The table includes roughly 220,000 clones, just over 65% detected once. This sequence was found in a man aged 25 to 45 in good health. Sequenced material: memory CD4+ T cells sorted from blood. This sample's subset: CD45RA-negative fraction. V is TRBV7-8 and J is TRBJ2-2; TRBD2 aligns across 11 bases. This CDR3 reads CASSIAGGKVGELFF. The CDR3 coding sequence is TGTGCCAGCAGTATAGCGGGAGGGAAGGTCGGGGAGCTGTTTTTT. The full variable domain, with the rest looked up from reference TRBV7-8 and TRBJ2-2, is GAGVSQSPRYKVAKRGQDVALRCDPISGHVSLFWYQQALGQGPEFLTYFQNEAQLDKSGLPSDRFFAERPEGSVSTLKIQRTQQEDSAVYLCASSIAGGKVGELFFGEGSRLTVL.